Listed below are T cell receptor beta chains from one sample, sequenced in a study of T cell changes during pregnancy in multiple sclerosis. Here immunoSEQ multiplex PCR was the method, and the copy in TCRdb shows in-frame clones only, minus some. Of around 32,000 clones in the sample, nearly 90% were seen once. The specimen comprised CD8+ T cells from peripheral blood mononuclear cells, sampled in the third trimester of pregnancy. The receptors were gathered from a female donor with multiple sclerosis, enrolled in a pregnancy study. CDR3s include the opening cysteine and the closing phenylalanine or tryptophan. Fields, in order: CDR3 DNA, CDR3 protein, V gene, clone size, J gene, D gene. The D gene is left open where the match is weak. Part of the rows lack a size; the others show once, few, many or a class for expanded clones.

DNA: TGTGCCAGCAGCGTAGGTACTAGCGGGGGCTACGAGCAGTACTTC
CDR3: CASSVGTSGGYEQYF
V: TRBV9
size: NA
J: TRBJ2-7
D: TRBD2

DNA: TGTGCCAGCGCCCTGGACAGGGCGGCTCAGCCCCAGCATTTT
CDR3: CASALDRAAQPQHF
V: TRBV9
size: NA
J: TRBJ1-5
D: TRBD1

DNA: TGTGCCAGCAGTACCTTGAGTTCCACTTATGGCTACACCTTC
CDR3: CASSTLSSTYGYTF
V: TRBV2
size: NA
J: TRBJ1-2
D: NA

DNA: TGTGCCAGCAGCTTAGCGCAGAGCGGGAGCCCCTACGAGCAGTACTTC
CDR3: CASSLAQSGSPYEQYF
V: TRBV7-6
size: NA
J: TRBJ2-7
D: TRBD2

DNA: TGTGCCAGCAGTGACGGGACTTCAAACGAGCAGTACTTC
CDR3: CASSDGTSNEQYF
V: TRBV6-4
size: NA
J: TRBJ2-7
D: NA

DNA: TGTGCCAGCAGTTTCTTGGCGGGGGGAGATGGGGAGACCCAGTACTTC
CDR3: CASSFLAGGDGETQYF
V: TRBV28
size: once
J: TRBJ2-5
D: TRBD2

DNA: TGTGCCATCAGTGAGGAGGGGACAGTAAACACTGAAGCTTTCTTT
CDR3: CAISEEGTVNTEAFF
V: TRBV10-3
size: few
J: TRBJ1-1
D: TRBD1

DNA: TGTGCCAGCAGCTTAGGGGGGCGGTACGAGCAGTACTTC
CDR3: CASSLGGRYEQYF
V: TRBV7-9
size: NA
J: TRBJ2-7
D: NA

DNA: TGTGCCAGCAGCTACGGGACAGGGAATCAGCCCCAGCATTTT
CDR3: CASSYGTGNQPQHF
V: TRBV7-6
size: NA
J: TRBJ1-5
D: TRBD1

DNA: TGTGCCAGCAGACAAAAGAACACTGAAGCTTTCTTT
CDR3: CASRQKNTEAFF
V: TRBV27
size: once
J: TRBJ1-1
D: NA

DNA: TGTGCCAGCAGTGAAGGCGTCGGGGGGGCCGAGGAAATGCGCGAGCAGTACTTC
CDR3: CASSEGVGGAEEMREQYF
V: TRBV6-1
size: NA
J: TRBJ2-7
D: TRBD2

DNA: TGTGCCAGCAGAGGAGGCCAAGAGACCCAGTACTTC
CDR3: CASRGGQETQYF
V: TRBV28
size: NA
J: TRBJ2-5
D: NA

DNA: TGTGCCACCAGCAGAGGAAGCGGGAATCAAGCTTTCTTT
CDR3: CATSRGSGNQAFF
V: TRBV15
size: once
J: TRBJ1-1
D: NA

DNA: TGTGCCAGCAGTTCCGCTTCTGCAGGGGTGACTGAAGCTTTCTTT
CDR3: CASSSASAGVTEAFF
V: TRBV6-5
size: NA
J: TRBJ1-1
D: NA

DNA: TGCGCCAGCAGCTTGGCCGAAGGGGGAATACAAGAGACCCAGTACTTC
CDR3: CASSLAEGGIQETQYF
V: TRBV5-1
size: few
J: TRBJ2-5
D: NA

DNA: TGTGCCAGCCGCGGGTTCGCAGATACGCAGTATTTT
CDR3: CASRGFADTQYF
V: TRBV6-5
size: NA
J: TRBJ2-3
D: NA

DNA: TGCGCCAGCAGCTTGGCCTTCGACAGGGCCACAGATACGCAGTATTTT
CDR3: CASSLAFDRATDTQYF
V: TRBV5-1
size: NA
J: TRBJ2-3
D: TRBD1

DNA: TGTGCCTGGCGTGCCTCCGGGACTAGCGGGAGGTTCTTC
CDR3: CAWRASGTSGRFF
V: TRBV30
size: NA
J: TRBJ2-1
D: TRBD2

DNA: TGTGCCGGCAGTAACGGACAGGGTCGATCCTACGAGCAGTACTTC
CDR3: CAGSNGQGRSYEQYF
V: TRBV6-1
size: NA
J: TRBJ2-7
D: TRBD1

DNA: TGTGCCAGCCAAATACAGGGGACTGAAGCTTTCTTT
CDR3: CASQIQGTEAFF
V: TRBV5-5
size: NA
J: TRBJ1-1
D: TRBD1

DNA: TGTGCCAGCAGTTTACAGGGGGGCGAGCAGTACTTC
CDR3: CASSLQGGEQYF
V: TRBV27
size: NA
J: TRBJ2-7
D: NA

DNA: TGTGCCAGTAGTATTGGGGGCTTCTACGAGCAGTACTTC
CDR3: CASSIGGFYEQYF
V: TRBV19
size: NA
J: TRBJ2-7
D: NA